These T cell receptor beta chains were read from a single sample in a study of human versus mouse CDR3 diversity and MHC coevolution. Clones were sequenced by immunoSEQ multiplex PCR, and TCRdb holds only the in-frame ones, with some missing. The table has about 73,000 clones, about 90% seen once. The sequenced sample consisted of naive CD4+ T cells from blood. These receptor sequences come from a person aged 25 to 75 in good health. Both conserved end residues are part of each CDR3. A D gene is named only where the DNA matches it firmly. For some rows the clone size is stated as once, few or many, or as a class when expanded; others skip it.

TRBJ1-2	TRBV2	-	-	CASSLDRNYGYTF	TGTGCCAGCAGTTTAGACAGGAACTATGGCTACACCTTC
TRBJ2-3	TRBV29-1	TRBD2	-	CSVTGTRDTDTQYF	TGCAGCGTTACCGGGACTAGAGACACAGATACGCAGTATTTT
TRBJ1-4	TRBV6-6	-	-	CASSSRQATNEKLFF	TGTGCCAGCAGTTCCCGGCAGGCAACTAATGAAAAACTGTTTTTT
TRBJ2-7	TRBV2	-	-	CASSEGGGGTDYEQYF	TGTGCCAGCAGTGAAGGGGGAGGAGGGACAGATTACGAGCAGTACTTC
TRBJ1-1	TRBV5-1	TRBD1	once	CASSLMGWGQGENTEAFF	TGCGCCAGCAGCTTGATGGGGTGGGGACAGGGGGAGAACACTGAAGCTTTCTTT
TRBJ2-7	TRBV6-6	-	once	CASSYSGGSGIDEQYF	TGTGCCAGCAGTTACTCGGGGGGATCAGGCATAGACGAGCAGTACTTC
TRBJ1-6	TRBV2	-	-	CASSPTTEVKNSPLHF	TGTGCCAGCAGCCCCACGACAGAAGTCAAGAATTCACCCCTCCACTTT
TRBJ2-7	TRBV21-1	-	-	CASVRRGLSYEQYF	TGTGCCAGCGTGCGCAGGGGTCTCTCCTACGAGCAGTACTTC
TRBJ2-1	TRBV18	-	-	CASSPETGYYNEQFF	TGTGCCAGCTCACCAGAAACAGGGTACTACAATGAGCAGTTCTTC
TRBJ2-7	TRBV6-5	TRBD1	-	CASSYYTGGRGEQYF	TGTGCCAGCAGTTACTACACAGGGGGCAGGGGCGAGCAGTACTTC
TRBJ1-5	TRBV7-9	-	-	CASSLGLGLRGPQHF	TGTGCCAGCAGCCTAGGCCTCGGACTTCGGGGACCCCAGCATTTT
TRBJ2-3	TRBV7-8	TRBD2	-	CASSATSGSTDTQYF	TGTGCCAGCAGCGCCACTAGCGGGAGCACAGATACGCAGTATTTT
TRBJ2-7	TRBV19	TRBD1	once	CASTGGTGPYEQYF	TGTGCCAGCACTGGGGGGACAGGGCCTTACGAGCAGTACTTC
TRBJ1-2	TRBV5-3	-	-	CASSQEGYGYTF	TGTGCCAGCAGCCAAGAGGGATATGGCTACACCTTC
TRBJ1-4	TRBV7-2	-	-	CASSLRAGTNEKLFF	TGTGCCAGCAGTTTAAGGGCAGGGACTAATGAAAAACTGTTTTTT
TRBJ2-5	TRBV6-5	-	-	CASRGHLQETQYF	TGTGCCAGCAGGGGACACCTCCAAGAGACCCAGTACTTC
TRBJ2-2	TRBV28	TRBD2	-	CASNSRLAGNVELFF	TGTGCCAGCAACTCAAGACTAGCGGGCAACGTGGAGCTGTTTTTT
TRBJ1-1	TRBV9	-	once	CASEARAPKNTEAFF	TGTGCCAGCGAAGCCCGAGCACCGAAGAACACTGAAGCTTTCTTT
TRBJ2-7	TRBV5-1	-	-	CASSLDARRPEDEQYF	TGCGCCAGCAGCTTGGATGCGAGACGGCCTGAGGACGAGCAGTACTTC
TRBJ2-1	TRBV5-1	TRBD1	-	CASSTGQGLRNEQFF	TGCGCCAGCAGCACGGGACAGGGGTTGAGAAATGAGCAGTTCTTC
TRBJ2-7	TRBV11-2	TRBD1	-	CASSNIRDRDYEQYF	TGTGCCAGCAGCAACATCCGGGACAGGGACTACGAGCAGTACTTC
TRBJ1-5	TRBV29-1	TRBD1	-	CSAQQGVGNQPQHF	TGCAGCGCGCAACAGGGGGTTGGCAATCAGCCCCAGCATTTT
TRBJ1-6	TRBV7-9	-	-	CASSGATYNSPLHF	TGTGCCAGCAGTGGGGCGACCTATAATTCACCCCTCCACTTT
TRBJ2-2	TRBV25-1	-	-	CASKGWRGGTGELFF	TGTGCCAGCAAGGGGTGGAGGGGCGGCACCGGGGAGCTGTTTTTT
TRBJ2-1	TRBV18	-	once	CASSPVGDGEQFF	TGTGCCAGCTCACCGGTTGGAGATGGTGAGCAGTTCTTC
TRBJ2-7	TRBV2	-	-	CASSELGGRGEYF	TGTGCCAGCAGTGAGTTGGGGGGGCGCGGGGAGTACTTC
TRBJ2-7	TRBV6-6	-	-	CASSYSLASAEQYF	TGTGCCAGCAGTTACTCTTTAGCGAGCGCGGAGCAGTACTTC
TRBJ1-1	TRBV6-6	-	-	CASSSPPREGTEAFF	TGTGCCAGCAGTTCACCCCCACGGGAAGGCACTGAAGCTTTCTTT
TRBJ1-5	TRBV11-2	-	-	CASSPSPTGGIRGQPQHF	TGTGCCAGCAGCCCCTCCCCGACAGGAGGCATCCGAGGTCAGCCCCAGCATTTT
TRBJ2-5	TRBV25-1	TRBD2	-	CASGTSIPQYF	TGTGCCAGCGGGACTAGCATACCCCAGTACTTC